The rows below give T cell receptor beta chains drawn from one sample of a study of blood T cell repertoires in COVID-19. Profiling relied on immunoSEQ multiplex PCR, and the TCRdb table lists in-frame clones only, not all of them. The repertoire holds about 73,000 clones, with roughly 89% as singletons. What was sequenced was peripheral blood. These TCRs come from a man older than 75 with acute or convalescent COVID-19. The CDR3 runs from the conserved cysteine through the conserved F or W. The D gene is left open where the match is weak. Size is omitted from some rows. Given values are once, few, many or a class for expanded clones.

V gene	J gene	clone size	D gene	CDR3 DNA	CDR3 protein
TRBV27	TRBJ1-2	.	.	TGTGTCAGCAGTTTTACAGAAAACTATGGCTACACCTTC	CVSSFTENYGYTF
TRBV28	TRBJ1-6	.	.	TGTGCCAGCAGTTCCCACACGGGGGGATCACCCCTCCACTTT	CASSSHTGGSPLHF
TRBV28	TRBJ1-2	.	.	TGTGCCAGCAGTCGCGGGAAAAACTATGGCTACACCTTC	CASSRGKNYGYTF
TRBV6-5	TRBJ2-1	.	.	TGTGCCAGCAGTTACAACAGGGTCGAGGATGAGCAGTTCTTC	CASSYNRVEDEQFF
TRBV4-1	TRBJ2-7	.	TRBD1	TGCGCCAGCAGCCAAGGACAGGGATCGTACGAGCAGTACTTC	CASSQGQGSYEQYF
TRBV3-1/TRBV3-2	TRBJ2-5	.	.	TGTGCCAGCAGCCACGCGGGCTCCCTAAACCAAGAGACCCAGTACTTC	CASSHAGSLNQETQYF
TRBV6-5	TRBJ1-3	.	.	TGTGCCAGCAGTCGACAGACTGGAAACACCATATATTTT	CASSRQTGNTIYF
TRBV3-1/TRBV3-2	TRBJ1-5	few	TRBD1	TGTGCCAGCAGCCAACAGGGGGTCAATCAGCCCCAGCATTTT	CASSQQGVNQPQHF
TRBV28	TRBJ1-1	.	TRBD1	TGTGCCAGCAGTTCAACAGGGGACACTGAAGCTTTCTTT	CASSSTGDTEAFF
TRBV5-8	TRBJ1-1	few	.	TGTGCCAGCCCTGAGGGGGGGTCGCCGATGAACACTGAAGCTTTCTTT	CASPEGGSPMNTEAFF
TRBV5-1	TRBJ1-1	once	.	TGCGCCAGCAGCTTGCGAGCGGGGAATGAAGCTTTCTTT	CASSLRAGNEAFF
TRBV5-4	TRBJ1-3	once	TRBD1	TGTGCCAGCAGCTTAGGACAGGGGACCTCTGGAAACACCATATATTTT	CASSLGQGTSGNTIYF
TRBV19	TRBJ1-5	few	.	TGTGCCAGTAGTCTCCGGGCCGACGGGGAACAGCCCCAGCATTTT	CASSLRADGEQPQHF
TRBV29-1	TRBJ1-1	.	.	TGCAGCGTTGAGAAAGGACAATCGAACACTGAAGCTTTCTTT	CSVEKGQSNTEAFF
TRBV19	TRBJ2-7	.	TRBD1	TGTGCCAGTAAGTTTGCAGGGGGCGCAGCCTACGAGCAGTACTTC	CASKFAGGAAYEQYF
TRBV18	TRBJ2-7	.	TRBD1	TGTGCCAGCTCACCAATCACAGGGGGATACGAGCAGTACTTC	CASSPITGGYEQYF
TRBV2	TRBJ2-3	.	TRBD2	TGTGCCAGCACCAGCGGGGGGGGGTCCAATACGCAGTATTTT	CASTSGGGSNTQYF
TRBV19	TRBJ1-1	.	.	TGTGCCAGTAGTATCGGGCCGGGAGGAACTGAAGCTTTCTTT	CASSIGPGGTEAFF
TRBV27	TRBJ2-2	.	TRBD2	TGTGCCAGCAGAGTAGCGGGAGCTGGGGAGCTGTTTTTT	CASRVAGAGELFF
TRBV7-8	TRBJ1-1	.	.	TGTGCCAGCAGCTTAATCGTGAGTTACCCTGAAGCTTTCTTT	CASSLIVSYPEAFF
TRBV7-9	TRBJ2-7	few	.	TGTGCCAGCAGCTTAGGTTCCCCACAGGACGAGCAGTACTTC	CASSLGSPQDEQYF
TRBV4-1	TRBJ2-5	.	TRBD2	TGCGCCAGCAGCCAAGATAACCCCACTAGCGGGGTAGAGACCCAGTACTTC	CASSQDNPTSGVETQYF
TRBV19	TRBJ1-1	.	.	TGTGCCAGTAGTAAGTCAGGGGCCCCTTCGAACACTGAAGCTTTCTTT	CASSKSGAPSNTEAFF
TRBV2	TRBJ1-5	few	.	TGTGCCAGCAGTGGACTCCGGAGCAGACAGCCCCAGCATTTT	CASSGLRSRQPQHF
TRBV24-1	TRBJ2-4	.	.	TGTGCCACCAGTGATTGTGGACACTTAGCCAAAAACATTCAGTACTTC	CATSDCGHLAKNIQYF
TRBV6-2/TRBV6-3	TRBJ1-2	.	TRBD1	TGTGCCAGCAGTTCTACAGGGGGCGCCGATCATGGCTACACCTTC	CASSSTGGADHGYTF
TRBV6-5	TRBJ2-7	.	TRBD2	TGTGCCAGCCGGGGCGGGGGTTCCTACGAGCAGTACTTC	CASRGGGSYEQYF
TRBV11-2	TRBJ1-4	.	.	TGTGCCAGCAGCTGGCCGGGGGACGAAAAACTGTTTTTT	CASSWPGDEKLFF
TRBV11-1	TRBJ1-2	.	.	TGTGCCAGCAGCTTGGGCAGTTCCTATGGCTACACCTTC	CASSLGSSYGYTF
TRBV2	TRBJ2-3	once	.	TGTGCCAGCCAGACAGATACGCAGTATTTT	CASQTDTQYF
TRBV27	TRBJ2-3	.	TRBD1	TGTGCCAGCAGTTTAGACAGGGTAGGCACAGATACGCAGTATTTT	CASSLDRVGTDTQYF
TRBV7-2	TRBJ1-5	.	TRBD1	TGTGCCAGCAGCTTGGACAGGAGGGAACAGCCCCAGCATTTT	CASSLDRREQPQHF
TRBV24-1	TRBJ2-1	.	.	TGTGCCACCAGTGAGGACGGACAGAACAATGAGCAGTTCTTC	CATSEDGQNNEQFF
TRBV24-1	TRBJ1-3	.	.	TGTGCCACCCTTACAGAGTCTGGAAACACCATATATTTT	CATLTESGNTIYF
TRBV9	TRBJ2-3	.	.	TGTGCCAGCAGCGTAGACAGTGATACGCAGTATTTT	CASSVDSDTQYF
TRBV7-9	TRBJ2-7	.	.	TGTGCCAGCAGCCTATATCCTAGTAGCTACGAGCAGTACTTC	CASSLYPSSYEQYF
TRBV10-2	TRBJ1-6	.	.	TGCGCCAGCAGTGAGCAGGTTCCTGGGAATTCACCCCTCCACTTT	CASSEQVPGNSPLHF
TRBV9	TRBJ1-2	.	TRBD1	TGTGCCAGCAGCGTAGGGGGACAGGGGGCGCGGGGCTACACCTTC	CASSVGGQGARGYTF
TRBV3-1/TRBV3-2	TRBJ2-7	.	.	TGTGCCAGCAGCCAAGATCGGGGCTACGAGCAGTACTTC	CASSQDRGYEQYF
TRBV29-1	TRBJ2-1	.	TRBD1	TGCAGCGACCGACAGGGGGCGCGGAATGAGCAGTTCTTC	CSDRQGARNEQFF
TRBV3-1/TRBV3-2	TRBJ1-4	.	.	TGTGCCAGCAGCCAAGGTCTTGGGGCGGACAATGAAAAACTGTTTTTT	CASSQGLGADNEKLFF